These 8 T cell receptor beta chains were sequenced from one sample in a study of CD8 T cells in ankylosing spondylitis. Their cognate antigens are unknown. Notes on the study in general: Ankylosing spondylitis blood appeared to carry a characteristic TCR beta motif of several highly homologous variants.

TCRdb redid the calling of the 5' RACE reads with MiXCR, one entry per CDR3 protein. The data show 220,000 or so distinct CDR3 sequences, approximately 20% seen once. Sequencing was carried out using blood, either unsorted or a sorted T cell fraction (not recorded which). The receptors originated from a male donor with ankylosing spondylitis.

This clonotype was seen only a few times. The chain employs TRBV4-3 and TRBJ1-1; D gene uncertain. V lost 7 bases, J lost 1 base, and 16 bases lay in between. CDR1 and CDR2 (germline): LGHNA, YSLEER. This CDR3 is built from 15 residues. This CDR3 is CASTHWPGSNTEAFF. In DNA, the CDR3 is TGCGCCAGCACCCATTGGCCGGGCTCGAACACTGAAGCTTTCTTT.

J is TRBJ2-1 and V is TRBV7-6; 10 bases map to TRBD2. The V gene end was trimmed by 3 bases and the J gene end by 5 bases; junction bases not matched to a gene: 4. Germline V lookup: CDR1 SGHVS, CDR2 FNYEAQ. CDR3 length equals 15 residues. The CDR3 spells CASSFTAGGDNEQFF. DNA of the CDR3: TGTGCCAGCAGCTTTACAGCGGGAGGGGACAATGAGCAGTTCTTC.

This clonotype was seen only a few times. J is TRBJ2-7 and V is TRBV20-1; TRBD2 aligns across 13 bases. Germline lookup yields CDR1 DFQATT and CDR2 SNEGSKA (reference sequence). V lost 1 base, J lost 0 bases, and 6 bases stayed unmatched. This CDR3 contains 17 residues. The CDR3 DNA follows: TGCAGTGCTAGAGTCCGGGGACTAGCGGGGAGCTCCTACGAGCAGTACTTC. Protein sequence: CSARVRGLAGSSYEQYF.

This clonotype has only a few counts. The rearrangement links TRBV12-3 or TRBV12-4 to TRBJ2-2; 7 bases line up with TRBD2. V lost 3 bases, J lost 1 base, and 5 bases stayed unmatched. The CDR3 totals 16 residues. CDR3 protein: CASSFIGGRNTGELFF. In DNA form, the CDR3 reads TGTGCCAGCAGTTTCATCGGCGGGAGGAACACCGGGGAGCTGTTTTTT.

This clonotype was seen more than once but under ten times. The chain uses TRBV28 and TRBJ2-7; D is ambiguous. This CDR3 spans 16 amino acids. CDR1 MDHEN and CDR2 SYDVKM come from the germline V gene. Trimming pared 3 bases from V and 5 bases from J, leaving 20 bases between. In nucleotides, the CDR3 is TGTGCCAGCAGTTTTGAGGCGTGGCTCGGAGTCAACGAGCAGTACTTC. This encodes CASSFEAWLGVNEQYF.

The gene calls are TRBV30 and TRBJ2-7, with D unresolved. This CDR3 is built from 11 residues. V lost 5 bases to trimming and J lost 1 base, with 6 bases between them. The germline gives CDR1 GTSNPN, CDR2 SVGIG (reference sequence). CDR3 coding DNA: TGTGCCTGGGTCACTTCCTACGAGCAGTACTTC. Protein: CAWVTSYEQYF.

The V gene is TRBV5-1, the J gene TRBJ1-1, with a tentative D call TRBD1 (6 bases). Germline-derived CDR1 and CDR2 are SGHRS and YFSETQ. The CDR3 is 14 amino acids. Trimming pared 0 bases from V and 4 bases from J, leaving 10 bases between. CDR3: CASSLEGGATEAFF. CDR3 DNA sequence: TGCGCCAGCAGCTTGGAAGGGGGAGCCACTGAAGCTTTCTTT.

There are a few counts of this clonotype. V gene TRBV5-1 combines with J gene TRBJ1-1; D is undetermined. This CDR3 region has 14 residues. Trimming took 0 bases from V and 5 from J, leaving 11 bases between them. Looked up from germline, CDR1 is SGHRS and CDR2 is YFSETQ. The CDR3 loop reads CASSLDMRITEAFF. The CDR3, as DNA: TGCGCCAGCAGCTTGGACATGCGTATTACTGAAGCTTTCTTT.